Below, 18 T cell receptor beta chains from the same sample are listed, as sequenced in a study of radiation and T cells in renal cell carcinoma. Some clones are missing from TCRdb's copy, which holds only in-frame ones; the method was immunoSEQ multiplex PCR. This table holds roughly 130,000 clones, 81% found once. The time point: blood 2 weeks post-SBRT. Sample treatment: 15 Gy SBRT to primary tumor, nephrectomy 4 weeks later. The specimen was blood, collected from a patient whose treatment included radiotherapy and nephrectomy. These TCRs come from a woman in her fifties or sixties with renal cell carcinoma.

J is TRBJ2-7 and V is TRBV5-8; 12 bases align to TRBD2. V lost 4 bases and J lost 6; bases outside the gene matches: 8. Germline lookup yields CDR1 SGHTS and CDR2 YDEGEE. The CDR3 extends over 15 amino acids. CDR3 sequence reads: CASSGRGLAGGEQYF. CDR3 nucleotide sequence: TGTGCCAGCAGCGGGAGGGGACTAGCGGGTGGCGAGCAGTACTTC.

CDR3 protein: CASGDGNQPQHF. CDR3 coding DNA: TGTGCCAGCGGAGACGGGAATCAGCCCCAGCATTTT. The rearrangement links TRBV6-5 to TRBJ1-5, with D unclear. The germline CDR1 and CDR2 sequences are MNHEY and SVGAGI. The CDR3 extends over 12 amino acids. Trimming shortened V by 8 bases and J by 4 bases, and 9 bases separated the two germline ends.

A few counts support this clone. V usage is TRBV25-1 and J usage is TRBJ2-3; no definite D call. Germline lookup yields CDR1 MGHDK and CDR2 SYGVNS. Trimming stripped 2 bases from V and 3 bases from J, with 6 bases between. There are 13 residues in the CDR3. The CDR3 DNA is TGTGCCAGCAGTGAACAGTTAACAGATACGCAGTATTTT. Protein sequence: CASSEQLTDTQYF.

This clone appeared once. This chain connects TRBV6-6 to TRBJ2-5; D is unresolved. In germline, CDR1 is MNHNY, CDR2 SVGAGI (reference sequence). V was shortened by 2 bases and J by 5 bases, with 9 bases between the two germline ends. The CDR3 runs 13 residues. The CDR3 here is CASSYRRMETQYF. As DNA, the CDR3 is TGTGCCAGCAGTTACAGACGGATGGAGACCCAGTACTTC.

V usage is TRBV5-1 and J usage is TRBJ2-7; TRBD1 is a possible D gene (5 bases). The germline gives CDR1 SGHRS, CDR2 YFSETQ. The CDR3 consists of 15 residues. Trimming removed 4 bases at V and 3 bases at J, with 17 bases between. The CDR3 DNA reads TGCGCCAGCAGCCCCGGACATCGAGACCACTACGAGCAGTACTTC. Residues: CASSPGHRDHYEQYF.

This clone was recorded once. The rearrangement uses TRBV5-1 and TRBJ1-1; D not certain. V lost 2 bases to trimming and J lost 1 base, with 12 bases between them. CDR3 length equals 15 residues. CDR1 and CDR2 from the germline V gene are SGHRS and YFSETQ. CDR3 amino acids: CASSFVWGGNTEAFF. The CDR3 nucleotides are TGCGCCAGCAGCTTCGTCTGGGGTGGGAACACTGAAGCTTTCTTT.

The chain carries TRBV2 and TRBJ2-7; 11 nucleotides agree with TRBD1. V lost 4 bases and J lost 2; bases outside the gene matches: 4. The CDR3 spans 15 residues. The germline gives CDR1 SNHLY, CDR2 FYNNEI. The CDR3 DNA reads as TGTGCCAGCAGTGGGACAGGGGGCGAAACCTACGAGCAGTACTTC. This sequence encodes CASSGTGGETYEQYF.

V and J are TRBV11-2 and TRBJ1-4; D uncertain. The length of the CDR3 is 13 residues. V lost 4 bases and J lost 4, with 7 bases in between. CDR1 is SGHAT, CDR2 FQNNGV, per germline. CDR3 coding DNA: TGTGCCAGCAGCTCGACCGATAATGAAAAACTGTTTTTT. Residues: CASSSTDNEKLFF.

V gene TRBV9 combines with J gene TRBJ2-1; maybe TRBD2 (5 bases). This CDR3 is built from 15 residues. Germline CDR1 is SGDLS and CDR2 is YYNGEE. Trimming pared 4 bases from V and 0 bases from J, leaving 11 bases between. CDR3 amino acids: CASSPRVSSYNEQFF. The CDR3 nucleotides read TGTGCCAGCAGCCCGCGGGTCTCCTCCTACAATGAGCAGTTCTTC.

This clone was observed a few times. The rearrangement uses TRBV2 and TRBJ2-3; 8 bases are shared with TRBD1. This CDR3 region has 15 residues. With 7 bases clipped from V and 2 bases from J, the junction kept 8 bases outside the gene matches. CDR1 is SNHLY and CDR2 is FYNNEI in the germline V gene. This CDR3 is CASKVRDRYTDTQYF. Here the CDR3 DNA reads TGTGCCAGCAAAGTTCGGGACAGGTACACAGATACGCAGTATTTT.

Here the CDR3 DNA reads TGTGCCACCAGCAGCCCCCATCACGACGACAATGAGCAGTTCTTC. Translating it yields CATSSPHHDDNEQFF. The rearrangement uses TRBV15 and TRBJ2-1; D not resolved. Looked up from germline, CDR1 is LNHNV and CDR2 is YYDKDF (reference sequence). This CDR3 spans 15 amino acids. V lost 3 bases to trimming and J lost 5 bases, with 14 bases between them.

The rearrangement uses TRBV10-3 and TRBJ2-7; perhaps TRBD2 as D (6 bases). Germline CDR1 reads ENHRY; CDR2 reads SYGVKD. The CDR3 totals 15 residues. Trimming removed 2 bases at V and 2 bases at J, with 13 bases between. CDR3 protein: CAISEIGGGAYEQYF. The DNA for the CDR3 is TGTGCCATCAGTGAGATTGGCGGAGGGGCCTACGAGCAGTACTTC.

The chain's CDR3 is CASSPTSDSYNEQFF. For the CDR3, the DNA is TGCGCCAGCAGCCCAACTAGCGACTCCTACAATGAGCAGTTCTTC. The chain carries TRBV4-1 and TRBJ2-1; 7 nucleotides match TRBD2. In germline, CDR1 is MGHRA, CDR2 YSYEKL. This CDR3 spans 15 amino acids. V lost 4 bases and J lost 0; bases outside the gene matches: 3.

The chain has TRBV5-6 and TRBJ1-1; D ambiguous. Germline CDR1 and CDR2: SGHDT and YYEEEE. This CDR3 has 14 residues. V lost 2 bases to trimming and J lost 4 bases, with 12 bases between them. CDR3: CASSFSVGTTEAFF. DNA of the CDR3: TGTGCCAGCAGCTTTAGCGTCGGAACCACTGAAGCTTTCTTT.

The chain employs TRBV11-2 and TRBJ2-1; D not resolved. The CDR3 runs to 14 residues. CDR1 and CDR2 (germline): SGHAT, FQNNGV. The V gene lost 0 bases and the J gene lost 7 bases, with 10 bases spanning the gap. In DNA form, the CDR3 reads TGTGCCAGCAGCTTAGATCGGGTAACGAATGAGCAGTTCTTC. Translated: CASSLDRVTNEQFF.

In its sample, this clone was seen a few times. This rearrangement joins TRBV19 to TRBJ1-1, with D possibly TRBD1 on 6 matching bases. Germline CDR1 is LNHDA and CDR2 is SQIVND (reference sequence). Between the trimmed V and J ends, which lost 5 bases and 5 bases, there was a span of 15 bases. This CDR3 is 14 amino acids long. The CDR3 protein is CASSYATGRTEAFF. Here the CDR3 DNA reads TGTGCCAGTAGTTACGCGACAGGACGGACTGAAGCTTTCTTT.

The chain couples TRBV4-2 to TRBJ2-1; 9 bases are a match to TRBD2. Germline trimming cut 1 base from V and 8 bases from J; bases unmatched to any gene: 6. The CDR3 sequence is 15 residues long. Germline V gene data show CDR1 as LGHNA and CDR2 as YNFKEQ. The DNA of the CDR3 is TGTGCCAGCAGCCAAGCAGGAGCGGGGGGAGATGAGCAGTTCTTC. It translates to CASSQAGAGGDEQFF.

The V and J genes are TRBV28 and TRBJ1-2; TRBD1 matches 9 bases. The germline V gene has CDR1 MDHEN and CDR2 SYDVKM. The CDR3 runs to 13 residues. V trimming: 8 bases; J trimming: 3 bases; junction bases outside the gene matches: 4. The CDR3 loop reads CASRGQGYYGYTF. CDR3 nucleotide sequence: TGTGCCAGCCGGGGACAGGGCTACTATGGCTACACCTTC.